A single sample gave rise to the 30 T cell receptor beta chains below, sequenced in a study of T cell clones after liver transplantation. Only in-frame clones appear in the TCRdb table, and some are missing; sequencing was by immunoSEQ multiplex PCR. The repertoire holds 85,000 to 110,000 clones, with 80% to 90% as singletons. The sequencing used CD4+ T cells from blood, collected approximately 50 months after liver transplant. The receptors were sampled from a human patient who received a liver transplant. The T cells may partly be graft donor cells.

The chain carries TRBV5-1 and TRBJ2-1, with a possible D match to TRBD2 (5 bases). Germline CDR1 reads SGHRS; CDR2 reads YFSETQ. V lost 2 bases, J lost 0 bases, and 15 bases lay in between. CDR3 size: 17 residues. The CDR3 DNA follows: TGCGCCAGCAGCTTCTCCTTAAGCGGTAGCTCCTACAATGAGCAGTTCTTC. Protein: CASSFSLSGSSYNEQFF.

The chain couples TRBV19 to TRBJ2-2; 14 nucleotides line up with TRBD2. V was clipped by 1 base and J by 4 bases; unmatched bases: 2. CDR3 length equals 17 residues. Germline V CDR1 and CDR2: LNHDA, SQIVND (reference sequence). CDR3 region: CASSIATSGGATGELFF. Here the CDR3 DNA reads TGTGCCAGTAGTATAGCGACTAGCGGGGGGGCCACCGGGGAGCTGTTTTTT.

This clone was recorded only once. The chain recombines TRBV27 with TRBJ1-1, with D unresolved. CDR1 is MNHEY and CDR2 is SMNVEV in the germline V gene (reference sequence). V was cut by 4 bases and J by 6 bases, with 15 bases left in between. The CDR3 covers 14 residues. This CDR3 reads CASSSRSPTAEAFF. In DNA, the CDR3 is TGTGCCAGCAGTTCCCGCTCCCCGACCGCTGAAGCTTTCTTT.

This clone was recorded a few times. The rearrangement links TRBV7-8 to TRBJ2-7; a weak D match, TRBD2 (6 bases). From germline, CDR1 is SGHVS and CDR2 FQNEAQ. V dropped 7 bases and J dropped 1 base, with 17 bases sitting between them. The CDR3 covers 15 residues. The DNA of the CDR3 is TGTGCCAGCACCCTGGGGGGAAACCCTTCCTACGAGCAGTACTTC. It codes for CASTLGGNPSYEQYF. Looking up the rest from reference TRBV7-8 and TRBJ2-7 gives the full variable domain: GAGVSQSPRYKVAKRGQDVALRCDPISGHVSLFWYQQALGQGPEFLTYFQNEAQLDKSGLPSDRFFAERPEGSVSTLKIQRTQQEDSAVYLCASTLGGNPSYEQYFGPGTRLTVT.

The CDR3 nucleotides are TGTGCCAGCTCACCGGGCTTAAACTACGAGCAGTACTTC. Its translation is CASSPGLNYEQYF. The chain recombines TRBV18 with TRBJ2-5; D not certain. Near its end, the DNA agrees better with TRBJ2-7, so the J call may be wrong. The CDR3 runs 13 residues. The V gene's germline CDR1 is KGHSH and CDR2 LQKENI.

The J gene is TRBJ2-7, the V gene TRBV5-1; 7 nucleotides align to TRBD1. The CDR3 consists of 16 residues. Germline loops: CDR1 SGHRS, CDR2 YFSETQ. V shed 0 bases and J 3 bases; nucleotides not matched to a gene: 9. This CDR3 is CASSLVVGTAYYEQYF. The CDR3 DNA sequence: TGCGCCAGCAGCTTGGTCGTCGGGACAGCTTACTACGAGCAGTACTTC.

The CDR3 loop is CASSLRLVTRGYNEQFF. DNA of the CDR3: TGTGCCAGCAGTTTACGCTTGGTGACTAGGGGATACAATGAGCAGTTCTTC. The rearrangement links TRBV28 to TRBJ2-1; TRBD2 might be the D (6 bases). Trimming cost V 2 bases and J 4 bases, with 18 bases left between them. The CDR3 spans 17 residues. CDR1 MDHEN and CDR2 SYDVKM come from the germline V gene.

This chain links TRBV5-1 with TRBJ2-5, with TRBD1 matching over 8 bases. The germline V gene has CDR1 SGHRS and CDR2 YFSETQ. CDR3 length: 14 residues. J gave up 3 bases and V 5 bases, and 6 bases lay outside the gene matches. CDR3 sequence reads: CASRQGTGEETQYF. For the CDR3, the DNA is TGCGCCAGCAGACAGGGGACAGGCGAAGAGACCCAGTACTTC.

This chain uses TRBV5-8 with TRBJ1-5; D might be TRBD1 (6 bases). The CDR3 sequence is 14 residues long. V was pared by 4 bases and J by 4 bases, with 12 bases between. Per germline, CDR1 SGHTS and CDR2 YDEGEE. CDR3 sequence: CASSPGQRNQPQHF. The CDR3 DNA is TGTGCCAGCAGCCCGGGACAACGGAATCAGCCCCAGCATTTT. The variable domain in full, completed from reference TRBV5-8 and TRBJ1-5, reads EAGVTQSPTHLIKTRGQQATLRCSPISGHTSVYWYQQALGLGLQFLLWYDEGEERNRGNFPPRFSGRQFPNYSSELNVNALELEDSALYLCASSPGQRNQPQHFGDGTRLSIL.

The chain employs TRBV7-9 and TRBJ2-7; 10 bases are shared with TRBD1. The CDR3 extends over 14 amino acids. Germline-derived CDR1 and CDR2 are SEHNR and FQNEAQ (reference sequence). Trimming at V came to 5 bases and at J to 3 bases, leaving 4 bases not matched to a gene. For the CDR3, the DNA is TGTGCCAGCAGCGGGGGACAGGGGTACTACGAGCAGTACTTC. Encoded protein: CASSGGQGYYEQYF. The entire variable domain, with the rest obtained from reference TRBV7-9 and TRBJ2-7, is as follows: DTGVSQNPRHKITKRGQNVTFRCDPISEHNRLYWYRQTLGQGPEFLTYFQNEAQLEKSRLLSDRFSAERPKGSFSTLEIQRTEQGDSAMYLCASSGGQGYYEQYFGPGTRLTVT.

The genes are TRBV5-4 and TRBJ2-5, with TRBD2 matching 13 bases. V was clipped by 4 bases and J by 3 bases; unmatched bases: 3. The CDR3 is 15 residues long. The germline V gene has CDR1 SGHNT and CDR2 YYREEE (reference sequence). The DNA of the CDR3 is TGTGCCAGCAGCGGGACTAGCGGGGTAGAAGAGACCCAGTACTTC. It is translated as CASSGTSGVEETQYF.

The chain employs TRBV5-1 and TRBJ1-2; D is undetermined. Germline V lookup: CDR1 SGHRS, CDR2 YFSETQ. V was trimmed by 0 bases and J by 3 bases, leaving 9 bases between them. This CDR3 is built from 14 residues. CDR3 region: CASSLGGRDYGYTF. CDR3 DNA: TGCGCCAGCAGCTTGGGCGGGAGGGACTATGGCTACACCTTC.

The J gene is TRBJ1-5, the V gene TRBV19; 10 nucleotides agree with TRBD1. CDR3 size: 14 residues. The germline CDR1 and CDR2 sequences are LNHDA and SQIVND (reference sequence). The junction had 5 bases not matched to a gene; V was cut back by 6 bases and J by 6 bases. CDR3 DNA sequence: TGTGCCAGTAGCCCGGGACAGGGGTCTCAGCCCCAGCATTTT. Translated, it gives CASSPGQGSQPQHF.

The gene calls are TRBV18 and TRBJ1-1; tentatively, D is TRBD1 (6 bases). Germline V lookup: CDR1 KGHSH, CDR2 LQKENI. CDR3 length equals 16 residues. V gave up 3 bases and J gave up 1 base, with 15 bases separating them. CDR3 residues: CASSPQEGTKNTEAFF. As DNA, the CDR3 is TGTGCCAGCTCACCCCAAGAAGGGACAAAGAACACTGAAGCTTTCTTT.

The chain recombines TRBV5-6 with TRBJ2-2; D is uncertain. Germline V gives CDR1 SGHDT, CDR2 YYEEEE. V was pared by 0 bases and J by 2 bases, with 8 bases between. The CDR3 totals 15 residues. CDR3 sequence reads: CASSLAPINTGELFF. The DNA for the CDR3 is TGTGCCAGCAGCTTGGCACCAATCAACACCGGGGAGCTGTTTTTT.

V and J are TRBV7-8 and TRBJ2-2; D may be TRBD2 (7 bases). Germline V lookup: CDR1 SGHVS, CDR2 FQNEAQ. V was clipped by 6 bases and J by 5 bases, with 37 bases between them. The CDR3 is 22 amino acids. As DNA, the CDR3 is TGTGCCAGCAGTCCCACGTTAGGCGGGGGACACCGGGACAAAAGATGGACCGGGGAGCTGTTTTTT. Translating it yields CASSPTLGGGHRDKRWTGELFF.

The chain couples TRBV5-4 to TRBJ2-5, with 11 bases identical to TRBD2. Trimming at V came to 4 bases and at J to 4 bases, leaving 12 bases not matched to a gene. Germline CDR1 and CDR2: SGHNT and YYREEE (reference sequence). The CDR3 is 17 residues long. The CDR3 bases are TGTGCCAGCAGCCGAACCCTCCTAGCGGGGGGTAGAGAGACCCAGTACTTC. Translation gives CASSRTLLAGGRETQYF.

The chain couples TRBV5-1 to TRBJ1-1; TRBD1 aligns across 9 bases. V was pared by 7 bases and J by 0 bases, with 1 base of the junction left unmatched. The germline V gene encodes CDR1 SGHRS and CDR2 YFSETQ. The length of the CDR3 is 13 residues. CDR3 sequence reads: CASWDRVNTEAFF. The CDR3 DNA reads TGCGCCAGCTGGGACAGGGTGAACACTGAAGCTTTCTTT.

The chain couples TRBV7-3 to TRBJ2-1, with 11 bases matching TRBD2. Germline V gene lookup returns CDR1 SGHTA and CDR2 FQGTGA. The CDR3 totals 18 residues. After removal of 5 bases from V and 1 base from J, the junction contained 10 bases not matched to a gene. The CDR3 loop reads CASSRLGLAGGSYNEQFF. CDR3 nucleotide sequence: TGTGCCAGCAGCCGCCTAGGGCTAGCGGGGGGTTCCTACAATGAGCAGTTCTTC. Drawing the rest from reference TRBV7-3 and TRBJ2-1, the complete variable domain is GAGVSQTPSNKVTEKGKYVELRCDPISGHTALYWYRQSLGQGPEFLIYFQGTGAADDSGLPNDRFFAVRPEGSVSTLKIQRTERGDSAVYLCASSRLGLAGGSYNEQFFGPGTRLTVL.

This chain links TRBV5-1 with TRBJ2-1; weak D call: TRBD1 (6 bases). Germline CDR1 and CDR2: SGHRS and YFSETQ. V was shortened by 3 bases and J by 8 bases, with 12 bases between the two germline ends. The CDR3 covers 13 residues. CDR3 nucleotides: TGCGCCAGCAGCTACTTACAGGGATATGAGCAGTTCTTC. This gives the protein CASSYLQGYEQFF.

This clone was seen only a few times. The chain links TRBV12-5 to TRBJ2-7, with D hard to call. The CDR3 consists of 11 residues. Germline V gene lookup returns CDR1 LGHNT and CDR2 FRNRAP. Trimming stripped 1 base from V and 4 bases from J, with 2 bases between. CDR3 in DNA: TGTGCTAGTGGTTTGGGTTACGAGCAGTACTTC. Translation gives CASGLGYEQYF.

This chain connects TRBV7-8 to TRBJ2-7, with 7 bases lining up with TRBD1. CDR1 and CDR2 (germline): SGHVS, FQNEAQ. V was clipped by 0 bases and J by 3 bases; unmatched bases: 2. The CDR3 covers 14 residues. In DNA form, the CDR3 reads TGTGCCAGCAGCTTAGCTAGACAGGGCTACGAGCAGTACTTC. This sequence encodes CASSLARQGYEQYF.

The chain recombines TRBV4-1 with TRBJ2-2, with TRBD2 as a possible D gene (6 bases). Trimming pared 4 bases from V and 1 base from J, leaving 22 bases between. The CDR3 is 19 residues long. The germline V gene has CDR1 MGHRA and CDR2 YSYEKL. The CDR3 nucleotides read TGCGCCAGCAGCCTCCGCGCCAGGGATAGCGGACAGAACACCGGGGAGCTGTTTTTT. It is translated as CASSLRARDSGQNTGELFF.

There are a few counts of this clone. J is TRBJ2-7 and V is TRBV5-1; D tentatively reads TRBD1 or TRBD2 (5 bases each). This CDR3 contains 15 residues. Per germline, CDR1 SGHRS and CDR2 YFSETQ. Trimming pared 4 bases from V and 0 bases from J, leaving 14 bases between. The CDR3 DNA sequence: TGCGCCAGCAGCACGGGACCGGCCAGCTCCTACGAGCAGTACTTC. Protein: CASSTGPASSYEQYF.

The V call is TRBV18, the J call TRBJ2-7; TRBD1 aligns across 8 bases. The germline V gene encodes CDR1 KGHSH and CDR2 LQKENI. The junction had 4 bases not matched to a gene; V was cut back by 3 bases and J by 3 bases. The CDR3 totals 14 residues. The CDR3 DNA sequence: TGTGCCAGCTCACCTCGGGACAGGCTCTACGAGCAGTACTTC. Encoded protein: CASSPRDRLYEQYF. The variable domain in full, completed from reference TRBV18 and TRBJ2-7, reads NAGVMQNPRHLVRRRGQEARLRCSPMKGHSHVYWYRQLPEEGLKFMVYLQKENIIDESGMPKERFSAEFPKEGPSILRIQQVVRGDSAAYFCASSPRDRLYEQYFGPGTRLTVT.

In DNA, the CDR3 is TGTGCCAGCAGTGAAGTCGGAGAAAAAGAGACCCAGTACTTC. Amino acid sequence: CASSEVGEKETQYF. The V gene is TRBV25-1, the J gene TRBJ2-5; D is uncertain. There are 14 residues in the CDR3. The V and J ends lost 2 bases and 3 bases respectively, with 10 bases between them. CDR1 and CDR2 from the germline V gene are MGHDK and SYGVNS.

The J gene is TRBJ1-5, the V gene TRBV6-1; tentatively, D is TRBD1 (5 bases). The CDR3 runs 14 residues. The germline V gene encodes CDR1 MNHNS and CDR2 SASEGT. V was trimmed by 5 bases and J by 1 base, leaving 9 bases between them. The CDR3 nucleotides read TGTGCCAGCAGTCAACGGGACAGCAATCAGCCCCAGCATTTT. This encodes CASSQRDSNQPQHF.

The rearrangement uses TRBV6-1 and TRBJ1-3; unclear D gene. V lost 5 bases and J lost 2, with 13 bases in between. Germline CDR1 is MNHNS and CDR2 is SASEGT. There are 15 residues in the CDR3. Here the CDR3 DNA reads TGTGCCAGCAGTAGTCGGGAGTGGGCTGGAAACACCATATATTTT. As protein: CASSSREWAGNTIYF.

This clone was observed a few times. This rearrangement joins TRBV5-3 to TRBJ2-1; D is unresolved. TRBV5-3 is placed among ORFs of uncertain function. V was clipped by 1 base and J by 0 bases, with 11 bases between them. The CDR3 runs 16 residues. For the CDR3, the DNA is TGTGCCAGAAGCTTGACCGGGCCGAGCTCCTACAATGAGCAGTTCTTC. This translates into CARSLTGPSSYNEQFF.

A single count supports this clone. This chain uses TRBV6-6 with TRBJ1-1; the D is unclear. The V end lost 2 bases, the J end lost 0 bases, and 10 bases lay between the germline ends. The CDR3 loop spans 15 amino acids. Looked up from germline, CDR1 is MNHNY and CDR2 is SVGAGI (reference sequence). This CDR3 reads CASSYLGQMNTEAFF. Here the CDR3 DNA reads TGTGCCAGCAGTTACCTTGGGCAAATGAACACTGAAGCTTTCTTT.